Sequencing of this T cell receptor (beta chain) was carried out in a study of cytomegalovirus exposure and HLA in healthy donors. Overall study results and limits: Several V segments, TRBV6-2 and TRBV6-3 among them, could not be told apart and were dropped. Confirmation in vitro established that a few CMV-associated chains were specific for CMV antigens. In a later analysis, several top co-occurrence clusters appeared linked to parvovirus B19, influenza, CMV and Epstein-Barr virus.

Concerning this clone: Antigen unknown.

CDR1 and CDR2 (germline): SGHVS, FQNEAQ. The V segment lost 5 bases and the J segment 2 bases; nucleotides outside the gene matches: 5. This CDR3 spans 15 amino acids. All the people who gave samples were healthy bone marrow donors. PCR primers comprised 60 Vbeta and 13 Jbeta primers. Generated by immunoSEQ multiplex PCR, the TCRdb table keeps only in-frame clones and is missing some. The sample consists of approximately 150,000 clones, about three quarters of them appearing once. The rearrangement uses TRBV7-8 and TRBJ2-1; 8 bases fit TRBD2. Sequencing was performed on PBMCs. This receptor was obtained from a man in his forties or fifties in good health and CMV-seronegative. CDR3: CASSPRTSTYNEQFF. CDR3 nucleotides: TGTGCCAGCAGCCCTCGGACTAGCACCTACAATGAGCAGTTCTTC.